These 32 T cell receptor beta chains originate from one sample sequenced in a study of control samples from healthy donors and cancer patients. The table came from immunoSEQ multiplex PCR; TCRdb's copy has only in-frame clones and leaves some out. The profile covers 45,000 to 60,000 clones, with around 87% appearing a single time and around an eighth taken by the ten largest. The source material was PBMCs. Receptor source: a man in his sixties with head and neck cancer.

The chain couples TRBV29-1 to TRBJ1-1; D call uncertain. V gave up 1 base and J gave up 1 base, with 7 bases separating them. Germline V CDR1 and CDR2: SQVTM, ANQGSEA. The CDR3 sequence is 13 residues long. As DNA, the CDR3 is TGCAGCGTTGAAGTGCTGGAGAACACTGAAGCTTTCTTT. As protein: CSVEVLENTEAFF.

The chain combines TRBV4-3 with TRBJ1-1; D possibly corresponds to TRBD1 (6 bases). This CDR3 contains 16 residues. CDR1 and CDR2 (germline): LGHNA, YSLEER. With 4 bases removed from V and 2 bases from J, the gap between germline ends came to 17 bases. CDR3 in DNA: TGCGCCAGCAGCCTTTACTTGACAGGCGATAACACTGAAGCTTTCTTT. Translating gives CASSLYLTGDNTEAFF.

This clone was seen once. The chain combines TRBV18 with TRBJ2-7, with 9 bases identical to TRBD1. The germline V gene has CDR1 KGHSH and CDR2 LQKENI. Trimming removed 1 base from V and 3 bases from J; junction bases left unmatched: 4. This CDR3 is built from 15 residues. The CDR3 here is CASSPQGQGHYEQYF. Written as DNA, the CDR3 is TGTGCCAGCTCACCACAGGGACAGGGACACTACGAGCAGTACTTC.

The rearrangement links TRBV19 to TRBJ2-7, with TRBD1 matching 9 bases. V shed 6 bases, J shed 4 bases, and the junction held 4 bases outside the gene matches. Per germline, CDR1 LNHDA and CDR2 SQIVND (reference sequence). The CDR3 extends over 13 amino acids. The CDR3 here is CASSSGQGYEQYF. In DNA, the CDR3 is TGTGCCAGTAGCTCGGGACAGGGTTACGAGCAGTACTTC.

This clone showed up just a few times. The chain uses TRBV19 and TRBJ2-1, with 11 bases aligning to TRBD2. Germline V gene sequence: CDR1 LNHDA, CDR2 SQIVND (reference sequence). This CDR3 comprises 15 residues. V shed 6 bases, J shed 2 bases, and the junction held 3 bases outside the gene matches. The DNA of the CDR3 is TGTGCCAGTAGGGAACTAGCGGGGGCCTACAATGAGCAGTTCTTC. This sequence encodes CASRELAGAYNEQFF.

This rearrangement joins TRBV28 to TRBJ1-2; TRBD1 matches 8 bases. The CDR3 spans 15 residues. Trimming cost V 1 base and J 4 bases; bases outside gene matches: 5. Germline CDR1 and CDR2: MDHEN and SYDVKM. For the CDR3, the DNA is TGTGCCAGCAGTTTATCGGACAGGGAGTCCTATGGCTACACCTTC. Protein sequence: CASSLSDRESYGYTF.

The rearrangement uses TRBV30 and TRBJ1-2, with a tentative D call TRBD1 (6 bases). The V end was cut by 7 bases, the J end by 5 bases, with 11 bases between. The V gene's germline CDR1 is GTSNPN and CDR2 SVGIG (reference sequence). The CDR3 is 11 residues long. In DNA, the CDR3 is TGTGCCTTGGGGCAGGGGTATGGCTACACCTTC. Translating it yields CALGQGYGYTF.

The rearrangement links TRBV30 to TRBJ2-7; D is unclear. V lost 2 bases and J 1 base, leaving 3 bases between the germline ends. Germline CDR1 GTSNPN, CDR2 SVGIG (reference sequence). This CDR3 contains 11 residues. CDR3 bases: TGTGCCTGGAGTTTATCCTACGAGCAGTACTTC. Translating it yields CAWSLSYEQYF. Complete variable domain (other parts from reference TRBV30 and TRBJ2-7): SQTIHQWPATLVQPVGSPLSLECTVEGTSNPNLYWYRQAAGRGLQLLFYSVGIGQISSEVPQNLSASRPQDRQFILSSKKLLLSDSGFYLCAWSLSYEQYFGPGTRLTVT.

V is TRBV2 and J is TRBJ1-3; D remains unclear. Germline V lookup: CDR1 SNHLY, CDR2 FYNNEI. The length of the CDR3 is 15 residues. V lost 1 base to trimming and J lost 4 bases, with 11 bases between them. The CDR3 reads CASSEEGTAGNTIYF. The CDR3, as DNA: TGTGCCAGCAGTGAAGAAGGAACAGCCGGAAACACCATATATTTT.

The V gene is TRBV27, the J gene TRBJ1-2; the D gene is possibly TRBD1 (6 bases). V gave up 3 bases and J gave up 4 bases, with 9 bases separating them. Germline V lookup: CDR1 MNHEY, CDR2 SMNVEV (reference sequence). CDR3 length equals 13 residues. CDR3 loop: CASSLGAGYGYTF. The CDR3 DNA sequence: TGTGCCAGCAGTTTGGGGGCGGGCTATGGCTACACCTTC.

This clone has just one count. The chain couples TRBV20-1 to TRBJ1-5; D is unresolved. Looked up from germline, CDR1 is DFQATT and CDR2 is SNEGSKA (reference sequence). This CDR3 contains 10 residues. The CDR3 region is CSFGRAPQHF. The CDR3 coding sequence is TGCAGCTTTGGACGCGCGCCCCAGCATTTT.

This chain joins TRBV4-2 and TRBJ2-3; D is uncertain. Looked up from germline, CDR1 is LGHNA and CDR2 is YNFKEQ. Deletions cut 0 bases from V and 6 bases from J, with 19 bases between. CDR3 size: 17 residues. The CDR3 DNA follows: TGTGCCAGCAGCCAAGATCTAGGCACCTATGTAAGGGATACGCAGTATTTT. Amino acid sequence: CASSQDLGTYVRDTQYF.

This sequence joins TRBV5-1 and TRBJ1-1, with D perhaps TRBD1 (5 bases). The length of the CDR3 is 14 residues. Trimming stripped 3 bases from V and 3 bases from J, with 12 bases between. Germline loops: CDR1 SGHRS, CDR2 YFSETQ. CDR3 sequence reads: CASSSQDLDTEAFF. The CDR3, as DNA: TGCGCCAGCAGCTCACAGGACTTAGACACTGAAGCTTTCTTT. The complete variable domain, with remaining parts taken from reference TRBV5-1 and TRBJ1-1, reads KAGVTQTPRYLIKTRGQQVTLSCSPISGHRSVSWYQQTPGQGLQFLFEYFSETQRNKGNFPGRFSGRQFSNSRSEMNVSTLELGDSALYLCASSSQDLDTEAFFGQGTRLTVV.

This sequence joins TRBV28 and TRBJ1-5, with a tentative D call TRBD1 (6 bases). Trimming left V 6 bases short and J 0 bases short, with 18 bases between. The germline CDR1 and CDR2 sequences are MDHEN and SYDVKM. The CDR3 totals 17 residues. The chain's CDR3 is CASRPWGGPDSNQPQHF. DNA of the CDR3: TGTGCCAGCAGGCCATGGGGGGGGCCCGATAGCAATCAGCCCCAGCATTTT.

This sequence joins TRBV27 and TRBJ2-3; 7 bases fit TRBD1. CDR1 and CDR2 (germline): MNHEY, SMNVEV (reference sequence). The CDR3 totals 14 residues. J lost 1 base, V lost 5 bases, and 3 bases had no gene match. CDR3 loop: CASSADRGTDTQYF. The CDR3 region has the DNA TGTGCCAGCAGTGCTGACAGGGGCACAGATACGCAGTATTTT.

The chain couples TRBV7-2 to TRBJ1-4, with 8 bases lining up with TRBD1. V lost 5 bases and J lost 8; bases outside the gene matches: 16. The CDR3 covers 17 residues. Germline V CDR1 and CDR2: SGHTA, FQGNSA. CDR3 in amino acids: CASSTGQGSYNGEKLFF. The CDR3, as DNA: TGTGCCAGCAGCACTGGACAGGGATCCTACAATGGGGAAAAACTGTTTTTT.

J is TRBJ2-5 and V is TRBV30; perhaps TRBD1 as D (5 bases). Germline CDR1 is GTSNPN and CDR2 is SVGIG (reference sequence). The CDR3 sequence is 12 residues long. V dropped 5 bases and J dropped 5 bases, with 12 bases sitting between them. CDR3 DNA: TGTGCCTGGTCACCATACAGGGAGACCCAGTACTTC. This sequence encodes CAWSPYRETQYF.

The chain has TRBV20-1 and TRBJ2-7, with D possibly matching TRBD1 (5 bases). Between the trimmed V and J ends, which lost 3 bases and 3 bases, there was a span of 21 bases. Germline V gene sequence: CDR1 DFQATT, CDR2 SNEGSKA (reference sequence). The CDR3 sequence is 16 residues long. The chain's CDR3 is CSASSVGVPRYYEQYF. The DNA for the CDR3 is TGCAGTGCTAGTTCCGTAGGGGTCCCGAGATACTACGAGCAGTACTTC.

The chain has TRBV28 and TRBJ1-1, with D unclear. The CDR3 covers 11 residues. Germline CDR1 reads MDHEN; CDR2 reads SYDVKM. V was pared by 5 bases and J by 2 bases, with 3 bases between. Written as DNA, the CDR3 is TGTGCCAGCAGTGTTAACACTGAAGCTTTCTTT. This sequence encodes CASSVNTEAFF.

This chain links TRBV19 with TRBJ2-3, with D possibly being TRBD1 (5 bases). This CDR3 contains 14 residues. V was clipped by 1 base and J by 2 bases, with 7 bases between them. Germline V gives CDR1 LNHDA, CDR2 SQIVND (reference sequence). The CDR3 loop reads CASSIGRVTDTQYF. CDR3 nucleotides: TGTGCCAGTAGTATAGGCAGGGTCACAGATACGCAGTATTTT.

The chain joins TRBV9 to TRBJ1-6, with a possible D match to TRBD1 (6 bases). Trimming cost V 4 bases and J 0 bases, with 20 bases left between them. The CDR3 sequence is 19 residues long. Germline lookup yields CDR1 SGDLS and CDR2 YYNGEE. CDR3 nucleotides: TGTGCCAGCAGCCAGGGGACGGAAAGTGGGAGCTCCTATAATTCACCCCTCCACTTT. Protein sequence: CASSQGTESGSSYNSPLHF.

J is TRBJ2-7 and V is TRBV11-3; 10 bases are a match to TRBD1. Germline CDR1 and CDR2: SGHNT and YENEEA. This CDR3 spans 15 amino acids. V dropped 5 bases and J dropped 1; count of bases not matched to a gene: 5. This CDR3 reads CASSPGTGESYEQYF. The DNA of the CDR3 is TGTGCCAGCAGCCCAGGGACAGGGGAATCCTACGAGCAGTACTTC.

This chain uses TRBV5-1 with TRBJ2-7; 15 bases are shared with TRBD2. J lost 3 bases, V lost 4 bases, and 11 bases had no gene match. CDR1 SGHRS and CDR2 YFSETQ come from the germline V gene. This CDR3 has 18 amino acids. DNA of the CDR3: TGCGCCAGCAGCGTAACGGGACTAGCGGGAGGATTCGGCTACGAGCAGTACTTC. It codes for CASSVTGLAGGFGYEQYF.

The V gene is TRBV2, the J gene TRBJ2-1, with TRBD2 as a possible D gene (5 bases). Trimming left V 4 bases short and J 5 bases short, with 12 bases between. This CDR3 is 14 amino acids long. Germline CDR1 reads SNHLY; CDR2 reads FYNNEI. As DNA, the CDR3 is TGTGCCAGCAGTGCCTTAGCTAGCCACAATGAGCAGTTCTTC. Protein product: CASSALASHNEQFF.

This chain connects TRBV6-5 to TRBJ1-6; D possibly corresponds to TRBD1 (5 bases). The V end was cut by 6 bases, the J end by 11 bases, with 17 bases between. This CDR3 region has 14 residues. The germline V gene has CDR1 MNHEY and CDR2 SVGAGI. In DNA, the CDR3 is TGTGCCAGCAGACCAGAGTTAGGGGTTGCACCCCTCCACTTT. Its translation: CASRPELGVAPLHF.

Written as DNA, the CDR3 is TGTGCCAGCAGCTCCGGACTAGCGGGAGGCGAGCAGTACTTC. Protein sequence: CASSSGLAGGEQYF. This rearrangement joins TRBV11-2 to TRBJ2-7; 14 bases agree with TRBD2. V lost 4 bases and J lost 6; bases outside the gene matches: 2. Per germline, CDR1 SGHAT and CDR2 FQNNGV. The CDR3 is 14 residues long.

The chain carries TRBV28 and TRBJ1-6; a weak D match, TRBD1 (5 bases). From germline, CDR1 is MDHEN and CDR2 SYDVKM. V dropped 2 bases and J dropped 0 bases, with 17 bases sitting between them. This CDR3 is 19 amino acids long. CDR3: CASSLDTGSSSSYNSPLHF. For the CDR3, the DNA is TGTGCCAGCAGTTTAGATACAGGATCGTCGAGCTCCTATAATTCACCCCTCCACTTT.

V and J are TRBV5-1 and TRBJ1-2; 12 bases align to TRBD1. The junction had 11 bases not matched to a gene; V was cut back by 4 bases and J by 4 bases. Germline CDR1 is SGHRS and CDR2 is YFSETQ. This CDR3 has 17 amino acids. The chain's CDR3 is CASSPGTGGLSLYGYTF. The CDR3 bases are TGCGCCAGCAGCCCCGGGACAGGGGGCTTATCGCTCTATGGCTACACCTTC.

The rearrangement links TRBV4-2 to TRBJ1-2; no clear D gene. This CDR3 has 13 residues. CDR1 and CDR2 (germline): LGHNA, YNFKEQ. V lost 1 base, J lost 6 bases, and 9 bases lay in between. CDR3 coding DNA: TGTGCCAGCAGCCAAGTAGGTGGGGATGGCTACACCTTC. Its protein is CASSQVGGDGYTF.

The V and J genes are TRBV29-1 and TRBJ1-2, with D possibly matching TRBD1 (5 bases). CDR1 and CDR2 from the germline V gene are SQVTM and ANQGSEA. V lost 4 bases and J lost 4, with 13 bases in between. This CDR3 spans 13 amino acids. CDR3 amino acids: CSVAAGSSYGYTF. The CDR3 DNA is TGCAGCGTTGCGGCAGGGTCGAGCTATGGCTACACCTTC.

J is TRBJ2-6 and V is TRBV7-9; D not resolved. The germline V gene encodes CDR1 SEHNR and CDR2 FQNEAQ (reference sequence). Trimming shortened V by 1 base and J by 0 bases, and 7 bases separated the two germline ends. This CDR3 contains 16 residues. The CDR3 bases are TGTGCCAGCAGCTTAGACAGTGGCTCTGGGGCCAACGTCCTGACTTTC. Protein product: CASSLDSGSGANVLTF. The whole variable domain, filled in from reference TRBV7-9 and TRBJ2-6, reads DTGVSQNPRHKITKRGQNVTFRCDPISEHNRLYWYRQTLGQGPEFLTYFQNEAQLEKSRLLSDRFSAERPKGSFSTLEIQRTEQGDSAMYLCASSLDSGSGANVLTFGAGSRLTVL.

The V and J genes are TRBV11-2 and TRBJ2-7; D gene unclear. The CDR3 contains 15 residues. The germline V and J ends were trimmed by 5 bases and 2 bases, with 16 bases remaining between them. Germline CDR1 reads SGHAT; CDR2 reads FQNNGV. The CDR3 region has the DNA TGTGCCAGCAGCCGAGCGCTGAGCGCCGCCTACGAGCAGTACTTC. It encodes CASSRALSAAYEQYF.